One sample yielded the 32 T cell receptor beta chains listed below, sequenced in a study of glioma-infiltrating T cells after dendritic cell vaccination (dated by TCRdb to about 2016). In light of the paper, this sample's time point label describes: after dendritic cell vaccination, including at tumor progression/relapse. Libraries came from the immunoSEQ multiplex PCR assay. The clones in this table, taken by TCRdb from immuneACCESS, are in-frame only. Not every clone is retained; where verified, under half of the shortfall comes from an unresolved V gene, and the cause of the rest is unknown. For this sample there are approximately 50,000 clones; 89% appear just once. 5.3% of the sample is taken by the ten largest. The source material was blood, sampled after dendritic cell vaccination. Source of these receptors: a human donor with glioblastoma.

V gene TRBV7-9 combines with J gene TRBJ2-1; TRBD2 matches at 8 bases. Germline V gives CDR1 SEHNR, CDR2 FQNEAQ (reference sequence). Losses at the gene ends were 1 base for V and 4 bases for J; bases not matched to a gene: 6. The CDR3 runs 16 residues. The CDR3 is CASSLVREAPYNEQFF. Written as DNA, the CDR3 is TGTGCCAGCAGCTTAGTGCGGGAGGCCCCTTACAATGAGCAGTTCTTC.

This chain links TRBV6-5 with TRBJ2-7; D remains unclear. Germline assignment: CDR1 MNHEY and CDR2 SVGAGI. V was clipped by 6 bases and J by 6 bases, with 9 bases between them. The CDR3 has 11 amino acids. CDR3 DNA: TGTGCCAGCAGCCGCGGTAGCGAGCAGTACTTC. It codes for CASSRGSEQYF.

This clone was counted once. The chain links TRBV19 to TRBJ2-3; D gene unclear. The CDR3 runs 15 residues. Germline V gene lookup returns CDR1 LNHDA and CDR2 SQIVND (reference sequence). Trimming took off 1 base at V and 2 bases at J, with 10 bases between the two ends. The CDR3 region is CASSIGDIYTDTQYF. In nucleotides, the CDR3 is TGTGCCAGTAGTATAGGTGACATTTACACAGATACGCAGTATTTT.

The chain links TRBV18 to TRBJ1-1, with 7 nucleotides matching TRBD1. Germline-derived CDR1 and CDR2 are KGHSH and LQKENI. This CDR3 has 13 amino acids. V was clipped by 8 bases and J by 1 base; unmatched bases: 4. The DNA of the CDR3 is TGTGCCAGCGGAGACAGGGAGAACACTGAAGCTTTCTTT. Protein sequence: CASGDRENTEAFF. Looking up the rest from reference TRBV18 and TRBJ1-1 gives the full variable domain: NAGVMQNPRHLVRRRGQEARLRCSPMKGHSHVYWYRQLPEEGLKFMVYLQKENIIDESGMPKERFSAEFPKEGPSILRIQQVVRGDSAAYFCASGDRENTEAFFGQGTRLTVV.

The CDR3 DNA reads TGTGCCAGCAGTTTCGTCAGGCGCGCTGAAGCTTTCTTT. Translated: CASSFVRRAEAFF. The V call is TRBV27, the J call TRBJ1-1; D not resolved. Germline V lookup: CDR1 MNHEY, CDR2 SMNVEV (reference sequence). The CDR3 runs to 13 residues. Trimming stripped 3 bases from V and 6 bases from J, with 11 bases between.

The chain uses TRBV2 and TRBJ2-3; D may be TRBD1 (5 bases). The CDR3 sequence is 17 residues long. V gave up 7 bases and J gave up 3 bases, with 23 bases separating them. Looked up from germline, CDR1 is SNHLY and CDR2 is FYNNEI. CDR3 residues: CASIPGLSSSVTDTQYF. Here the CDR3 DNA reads TGTGCCAGCATACCAGGGCTTTCTTCCTCTGTTACAGATACGCAGTATTTT.

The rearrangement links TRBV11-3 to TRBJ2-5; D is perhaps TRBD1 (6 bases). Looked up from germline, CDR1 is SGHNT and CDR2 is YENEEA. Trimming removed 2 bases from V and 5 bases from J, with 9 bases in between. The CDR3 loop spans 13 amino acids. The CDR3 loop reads CASSLITGETQYF. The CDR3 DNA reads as TGTGCCAGCAGCTTAATTACAGGGGAGACCCAGTACTTC.

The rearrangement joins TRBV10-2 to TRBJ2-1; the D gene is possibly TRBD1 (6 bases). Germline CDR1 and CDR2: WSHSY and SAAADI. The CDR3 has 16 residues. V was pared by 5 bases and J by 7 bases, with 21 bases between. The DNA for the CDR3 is TGCGCCAGCAGTAACCCCGGGACACACAGAGTAAATGAGCAGTTCTTC. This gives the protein CASSNPGTHRVNEQFF.

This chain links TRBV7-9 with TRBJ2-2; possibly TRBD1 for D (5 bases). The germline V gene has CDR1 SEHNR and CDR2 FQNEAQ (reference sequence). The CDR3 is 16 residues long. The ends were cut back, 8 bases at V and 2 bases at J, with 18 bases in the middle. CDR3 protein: CASPFPEQGNTGELFF. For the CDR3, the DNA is TGTGCCAGCCCCTTCCCCGAGCAGGGAAACACCGGGGAGCTGTTTTTT.

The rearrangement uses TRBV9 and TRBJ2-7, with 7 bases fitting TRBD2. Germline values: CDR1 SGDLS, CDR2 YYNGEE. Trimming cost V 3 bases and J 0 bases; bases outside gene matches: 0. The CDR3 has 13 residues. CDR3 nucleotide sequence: TGTGCCAGCAGCGGGGGGGGCTCCTACGAGCAGTACTTC. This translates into CASSGGGSYEQYF.

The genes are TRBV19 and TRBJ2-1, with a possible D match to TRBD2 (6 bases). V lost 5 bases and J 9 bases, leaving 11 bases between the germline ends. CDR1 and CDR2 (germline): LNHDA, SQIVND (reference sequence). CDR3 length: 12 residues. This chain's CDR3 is CASSQLAGEQFF. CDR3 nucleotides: TGTGCCAGTAGTCAACTAGCAGGTGAGCAGTTCTTC.

CDR3 protein: CAWGQGRFGYTF. The CDR3 region has the DNA TGTGCCTGGGGACAGGGGAGGTTTGGCTACACCTTC. This chain joins TRBV13 and TRBJ1-2, with 10 positions matching TRBD1. In germline, CDR1 is PRHDT, CDR2 FYEKMQ (reference sequence). The V and J ends lost 11 bases and 7 bases, in that order; junction bases with no gene match: 7. This CDR3 comprises 12 residues. Variable domain in full (rest from reference TRBV13 and TRBJ1-2): AAGVIQSPRHLIKEKRETATLKCYPIPRHDTVYWYQQGPGQDPQFLISFYEKMQSDKGSIPDRFSAQQFSDYHSELNMSSLELGDSALYFCAWGQGRFGYTFGSGTRLTVV.

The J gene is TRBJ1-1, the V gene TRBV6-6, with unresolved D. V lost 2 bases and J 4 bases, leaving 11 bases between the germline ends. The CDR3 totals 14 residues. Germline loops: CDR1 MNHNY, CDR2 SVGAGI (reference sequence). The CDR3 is CASSYGPSSTEAFF. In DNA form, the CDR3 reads TGTGCCAGCAGTTACGGGCCGAGCTCCACTGAAGCTTTCTTT.

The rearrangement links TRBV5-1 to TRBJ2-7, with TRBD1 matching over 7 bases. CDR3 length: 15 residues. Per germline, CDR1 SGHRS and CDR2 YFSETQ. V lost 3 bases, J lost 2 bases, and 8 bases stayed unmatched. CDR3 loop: CASSSSGTEAYEQYF. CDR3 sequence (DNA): TGCGCCAGCAGCTCGTCAGGGACAGAAGCCTACGAGCAGTACTTC.

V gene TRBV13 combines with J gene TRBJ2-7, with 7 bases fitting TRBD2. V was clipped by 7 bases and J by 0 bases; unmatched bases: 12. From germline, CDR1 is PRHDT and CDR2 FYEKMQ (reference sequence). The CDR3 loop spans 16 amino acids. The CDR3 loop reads CASTRDGRRYSYEQYF. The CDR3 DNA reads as TGTGCCAGCACCCGCGACGGGAGGCGATACTCCTACGAGCAGTACTTC.

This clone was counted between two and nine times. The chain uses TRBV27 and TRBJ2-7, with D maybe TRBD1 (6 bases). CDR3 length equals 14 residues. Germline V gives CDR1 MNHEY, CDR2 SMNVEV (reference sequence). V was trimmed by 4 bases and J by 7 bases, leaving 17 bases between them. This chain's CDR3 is CASSSQLPQGEQYF. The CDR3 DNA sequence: TGTGCCAGCAGTTCTCAATTACCCCAGGGGGAGCAGTACTTC.

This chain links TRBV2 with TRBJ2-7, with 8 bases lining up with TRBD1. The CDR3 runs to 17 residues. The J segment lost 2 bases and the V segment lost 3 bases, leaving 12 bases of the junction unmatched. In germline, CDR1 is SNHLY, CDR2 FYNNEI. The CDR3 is CASSDLTRGQAAYEQYF. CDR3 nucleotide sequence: TGTGCCAGCAGTGATCTCACACGGGGACAGGCAGCCTACGAGCAGTACTTC. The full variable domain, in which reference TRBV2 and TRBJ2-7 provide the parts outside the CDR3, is EPEVTQTPSHQVTQMGQEVILRCVPISNHLYFYWYRQILGQKVEFLVSFYNNEISEKSEIFDDQFSVERPDGSNFTLKIRSTKLEDSAMYFCASSDLTRGQAAYEQYFGPGTRLTVT.

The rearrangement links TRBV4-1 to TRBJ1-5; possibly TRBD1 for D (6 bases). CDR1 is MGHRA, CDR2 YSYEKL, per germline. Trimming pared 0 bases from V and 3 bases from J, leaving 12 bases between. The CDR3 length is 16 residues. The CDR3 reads CASSQEGTRNNQPQHF. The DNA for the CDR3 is TGCGCCAGCAGCCAAGAGGGGACACGAAACAATCAGCCCCAGCATTTT.

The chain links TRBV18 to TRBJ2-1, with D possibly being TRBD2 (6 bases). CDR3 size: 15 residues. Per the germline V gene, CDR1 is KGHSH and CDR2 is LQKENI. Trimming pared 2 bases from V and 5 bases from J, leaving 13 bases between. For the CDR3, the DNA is TGTGCCAGCTCACCAGGGCTAGCGCATAACAATGAGCAGTTCTTC. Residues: CASSPGLAHNNEQFF.

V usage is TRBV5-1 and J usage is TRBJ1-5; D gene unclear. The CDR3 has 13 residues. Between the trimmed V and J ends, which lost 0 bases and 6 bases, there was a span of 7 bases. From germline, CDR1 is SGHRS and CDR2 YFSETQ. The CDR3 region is CASSLGGSQPQHF. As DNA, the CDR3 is TGCGCCAGCAGCTTGGGTGGGAGTCAGCCCCAGCATTTT. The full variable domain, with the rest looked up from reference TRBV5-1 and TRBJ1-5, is KAGVTQTPRYLIKTRGQQVTLSCSPISGHRSVSWYQQTPGQGLQFLFEYFSETQRNKGNFPGRFSGRQFSNSRSEMNVSTLELGDSALYLCASSLGGSQPQHFGDGTRLSIL.

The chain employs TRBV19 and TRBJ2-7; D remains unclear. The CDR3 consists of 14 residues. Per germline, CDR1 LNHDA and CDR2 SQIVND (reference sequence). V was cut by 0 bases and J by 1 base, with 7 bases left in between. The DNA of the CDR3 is TGTGCCAGTAGTATAGAGAGGCAGTCCTACGAGCAGTACTTC. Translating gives CASSIERQSYEQYF.

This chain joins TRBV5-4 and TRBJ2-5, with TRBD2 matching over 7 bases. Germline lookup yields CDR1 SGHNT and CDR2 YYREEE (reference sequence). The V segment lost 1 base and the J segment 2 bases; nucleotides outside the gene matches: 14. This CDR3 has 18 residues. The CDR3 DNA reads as TGTGCCAGCAGCTTGAATCGGGAGGATTTCACCTATCAAGAGACCCAGTACTTC. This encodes CASSLNREDFTYQETQYF.

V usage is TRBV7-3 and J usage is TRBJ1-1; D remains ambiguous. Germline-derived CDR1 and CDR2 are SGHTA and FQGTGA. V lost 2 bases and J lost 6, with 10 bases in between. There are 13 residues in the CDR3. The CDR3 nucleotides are TGTGCCAGCAGCTTACCCGCGAGTTCTGAAGCTTTCTTT. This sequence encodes CASSLPASSEAFF.

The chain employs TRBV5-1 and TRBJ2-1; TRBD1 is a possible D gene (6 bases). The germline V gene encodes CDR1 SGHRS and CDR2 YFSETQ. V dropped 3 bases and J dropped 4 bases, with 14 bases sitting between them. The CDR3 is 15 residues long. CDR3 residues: CASSSSGHLYNEQFF. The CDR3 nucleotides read TGCGCCAGCAGCTCCTCGGGACACCTTTACAATGAGCAGTTCTTC.

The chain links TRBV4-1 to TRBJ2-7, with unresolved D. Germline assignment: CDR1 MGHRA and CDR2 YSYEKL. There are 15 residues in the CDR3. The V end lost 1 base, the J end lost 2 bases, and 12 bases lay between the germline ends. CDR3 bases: TGCGCCAGCAGCCAAGCTCGCGGTACTACCTACGAGCAGTACTTC. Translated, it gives CASSQARGTTYEQYF.

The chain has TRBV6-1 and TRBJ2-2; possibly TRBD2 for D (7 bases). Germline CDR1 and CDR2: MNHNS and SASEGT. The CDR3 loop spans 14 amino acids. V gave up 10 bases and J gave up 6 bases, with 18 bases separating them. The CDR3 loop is CATAWGLAAGELFF. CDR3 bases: TGTGCCACCGCCTGGGGGCTAGCGGCCGGGGAGCTGTTTTTT.

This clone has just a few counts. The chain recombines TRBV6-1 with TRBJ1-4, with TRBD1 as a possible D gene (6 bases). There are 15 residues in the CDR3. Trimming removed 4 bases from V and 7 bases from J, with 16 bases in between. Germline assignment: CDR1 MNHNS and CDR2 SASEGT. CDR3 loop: CASSVIRGLSEKLFF. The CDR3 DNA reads TGTGCCAGCAGTGTAATTAGGGGGTTAAGTGAAAAACTGTTTTTT.

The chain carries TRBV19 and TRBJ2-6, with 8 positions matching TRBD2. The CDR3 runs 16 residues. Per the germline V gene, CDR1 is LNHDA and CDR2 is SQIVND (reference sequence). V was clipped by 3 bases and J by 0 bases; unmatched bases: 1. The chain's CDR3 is CASSIAGGSGANVLTF. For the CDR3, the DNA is TGTGCCAGTAGTATTGCGGGAGGCTCTGGGGCCAACGTCCTGACTTTC. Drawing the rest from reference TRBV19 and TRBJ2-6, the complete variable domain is DGGITQSPKYLFRKEGQNVTLSCEQNLNHDAMYWYRQDPGQGLRLIYYSQIVNDFQKGDIAEGYSVSREKKESFPLTVTSAQKNPTAFYLCASSIAGGSGANVLTFGAGSRLTVL.

CDR3 DNA sequence: TGTGCCAGCAGCTCCAGCGCCATGAACACTGAAGCTTTCTTT. This gives the protein CASSSSAMNTEAFF. The V gene is TRBV7-8, the J gene TRBJ1-1; D gene uncertain. Germline-derived CDR1 and CDR2 are SGHVS and FQNEAQ. This CDR3 region has 14 residues. Trimming stripped 4 bases from V and 0 bases from J, with 9 bases between.

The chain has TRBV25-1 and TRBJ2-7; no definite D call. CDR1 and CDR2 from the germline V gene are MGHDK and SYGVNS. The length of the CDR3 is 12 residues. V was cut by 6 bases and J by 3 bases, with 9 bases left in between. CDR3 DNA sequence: TGTGCCAGCAGCTTCTCCGTCTACGAGCAGTACTTC. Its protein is CASSFSVYEQYF.

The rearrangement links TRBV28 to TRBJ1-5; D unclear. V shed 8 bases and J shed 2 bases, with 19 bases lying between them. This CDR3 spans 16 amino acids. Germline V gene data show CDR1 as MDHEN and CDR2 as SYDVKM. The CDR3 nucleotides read TGTGCCAGCGGGCCGACGGTAACTGCTGGCAATCAGCCCCAGCATTTT. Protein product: CASGPTVTAGNQPQHF.

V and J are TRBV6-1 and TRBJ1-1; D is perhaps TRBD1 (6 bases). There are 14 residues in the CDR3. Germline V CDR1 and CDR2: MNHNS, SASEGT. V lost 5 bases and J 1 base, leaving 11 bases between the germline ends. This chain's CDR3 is CASSSTGGNTEAFF. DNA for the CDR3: TGTGCCAGCAGTTCGACAGGAGGGAACACTGAAGCTTTCTTT.